Listed below are T cell receptor beta chains from one sample, sequenced in a study of T cells in narcolepsy. The repertoire was sequenced with immunoSEQ multiplex PCR; TCRdb's copy has only in-frame clones and lacks some. The sample lists 20,000 to 25,000 clones, more than 70% seen once, with 1.3% in the top ten. Sequencing was carried out using CD45RA- memory CD4+ T cells from PBMCs. The receptors stem from a human donor with narcolepsy. The CDR3 runs from the conserved cysteine through the conserved F or W.

TRBV27	TRBJ2-1	CASRYGGGSYNEQFF
TRBV7-9	TRBJ1-5	CASSSSRTPNQPQHF
TRBV11-2	TRBJ2-3	CASSLAGASTDTQYF
TRBV27	TRBJ1-4	CASSFSRGTDNEKLFF
TRBV6-1	TRBJ1-4	CASRDRDGTNEKLFF
TRBV2	TRBJ2-1	CASSGTSQRYSYNEQFF
TRBV2	TRBJ2-3	CASSETGLLTSTDTQYF
TRBV6-5	TRBJ1-5	CASRRQNSNQPQHF
TRBV23-1	TRBJ2-3	CASSPPGLAQPDTQYF
TRBV5-1	TRBJ1-1	CASSSRGRTNTEAFF
TRBV29-1	TRBJ1-2	CSVAPLSGEWDGYTF
TRBV7-9	TRBJ1-4	CASSQKPGTAGEKLFF
TRBV9	TRBJ2-1	CASSATLTWGQVYNEQFF
TRBV28	TRBJ1-4	CASSLNFGANEKLFF
TRBV30	TRBJ2-1	CARSGLSLNEQFF
TRBV7-6	TRBJ2-5	CASSLQGQLEETQYF
TRBV27	TRBJ2-4	CASSSQTGMGGIQYF